This T cell receptor (beta chain) is from a study of T cells after posttransplantation cyclophosphamide. Study observations and caveats: Donor-recipient repertoire similarity was low at 1-2 months, rising over year one.

In the case of this clone: Its target is unknown.

The V gene's germline CDR1 is SGHTA and CDR2 FQGNSA. CDR3 size: 13 residues. V was pared by 3 bases and J by 8 bases, with 12 bases between. A marrow graft followed busulfan-fludarabine conditioning, with cyclophosphamide on days +3 and +4. Only in-frame clones appear in the TCRdb table, and some are missing; sequencing was by immunoSEQ multiplex PCR. The profile covers around 4,800 clones, with about two thirds appearing a single time and around 17% taken by the ten largest. The chain combines TRBV7-2 with TRBJ2-3; a weak D match, TRBD2 (7 bases). The clonotype originates from a male patient between 60 and 69 years old who received an allogeneic stem cell transplant from an unrelated donor, was CMV-positive, and had acute GVHD only. The graft donor may be the source of some T cells. The sequenced sample was PBMCs, obtained 362 days after allogeneic stem cell transplant with posttransplant cyclophosphamide. The CDR3 region is CASSFGEGGTQYF. CDR3 in DNA: TGTGCCAGCAGCTTCGGGGAGGGGGGTACGCAGTATTTT.